A selection of T cell receptor beta chains follows, all from one sample in a study of Graves' ophthalmopathy and Graves' hyperthyroidism. TCRdb ran MiXCR on the multiplex PCR reads and lists one entry per CDR3 protein. The table shows around 1,000,000 distinct CDR3 sequences, with about two fifths occurring only once. What was sequenced was peripheral blood or thyroid tissue (not recorded which). These receptors came from an adult man with Graves' hyperthyroidism. Both conserved end residues are part of each CDR3.

J gene,V gene,CDR3 protein
TRBJ1-2,TRBV5-4,CASSLGARGHTF
TRBJ1-2,TRBV29-1,CSVEKGSSSYTF
TRBJ1-3,TRBV5-1,CASSLGTSSDTIYF
TRBJ1-2,TRBV19,CASIRGGELDGYTF
TRBJ2-3,TRBV7-9,CASSASGTTDTQYF
TRBJ1-2,TRBV24-1,CATSAGVTNYGYTF
TRBJ2-5,TRBV4-2,CASSQASRGETQYF
TRBJ2-5,TRBV6-1,CASSSGASQETQYF
TRBJ1-1,TRBV25-1,CASSDSGQVEAFF
TRBJ2-3,TRBV11-1,CASSLEGSSTDTQYF
TRBJ2-7,TRBV29-1,CSVRSDRGYEQYF
TRBJ1-6,TRBV11-2,CASSFGTTGSPLHF
TRBJ1-2,TRBV7-2,CASSGSYNYGYTF
TRBJ2-7,TRBV7-2,CASSLDRDHGYEQYF
TRBJ2-5,TRBV7-2,CASSQPQYF
TRBJ2-1,TRBV7-2,CASRRRTGNEQFF
TRBJ1-2,TRBV5-5,CASSLYRATNYGYTF
TRBJ2-7,TRBV7-9,CASSLESPAYEQYF
TRBJ1-5,TRBV28,CASREQGDSNQPQHF
TRBJ1-2,TRBV19,CASSLRETGVYGYTF
TRBJ2-5,TRBV7-9,CASSLISGGPQETQYF
TRBJ2-7,TRBV24-1,CATSDYARDSFFMQYF
TRBJ2-5,TRBV7-3,CASSQGTAAQETQYF
TRBJ1-3,TRBV5-5,CASSLGYTSGNTIYF
TRBJ1-1,TRBV12-3/TRBV12-4,CASTLEGVFDTEAFF
TRBJ1-5,TRBV24-1,CATSDPRTGGDYQPQHF
TRBJ2-7,TRBV7-9,CASSLVGSTELLNF
TRBJ2-2,TRBV15,CATSYGLARAGELFF
TRBJ2-3,TRBV10-3,CAIMVGVSGHTDTQYF
TRBJ1-5,TRBV6-1,CASSERPVYQLQHF
TRBJ1-4,TRBV4-1,CASSHTGPATNEKLFF
TRBJ2-5,TRBV10-2,CASSPAGGSETQYF
TRBJ2-2,TRBV2,CASLGTSGAGELFF
TRBJ1-4,TRBV12-3/TRBV12-4,CASSRQDGRRGPNEKLFF
TRBJ1-2,TRBV20-1,CSAKTGGSYGYTF
TRBJ1-5,TRBV20-1,CSARAGGGNYGQPQHF
TRBJ1-1,TRBV9,CASSVWTGRNTEAFF
TRBJ2-7,TRBV3-1,CASSYSEATYEQYF
TRBJ2-7,TRBV11-2,CASSLGPLEQYF
TRBJ1-2,TRBV12-3/TRBV12-4,CASSLAADRGYGYTF
TRBJ2-7,TRBV29-1,CSVEDVTGGGTPSEQYF
TRBJ1-1,TRBV9,CASSVAGTGVTEAFF
TRBJ1-5,TRBV30,CAWSVPFWGQGGNQPQHF
TRBJ1-5,TRBV6-5,CASSYGQGNQPQHF
TRBJ2-2,TRBV19,CASRVQGNGELFF
TRBJ1-2,TRBV5-1,CASTPWGGFDGYTF
TRBJ1-2,TRBV10-3,CAISDLRGYGYTF
TRBJ2-5,TRBV18,CASSPGGRFVSETQYF
TRBJ2-7,TRBV7-2,CASSQDSWSSYEQYF
TRBJ1-3,TRBV10-1,CASRPRGNTIYF
TRBJ2-2,TRBV10-3,CASGHPTGELFF
TRBJ2-7,TRBV14,CASSPTGEPYEQYF
TRBJ1-2,TRBV5-6,CASSLGQVYTYYGYTF